These 8 T cell receptor beta chains share one sample of origin, sequenced in a study of T cell repertoires in cytomegalovirus infection. The antigens for these receptors are not known. Each CDR3 protein is one row after TCRdb ran MiXCR on the reads. In the table there are about 340,000 distinct CDR3 sequences, roughly 29% of which are singletons. Sequencing was performed on cultured PBMCs, taken from culture after CMV antigen stimulation. The receptors were gathered from a human donor in good health (CMV status not recorded). Some clones in this sample may be carry-over from other donors' samples.

Many counts were recorded for this clonotype. The chain carries TRBV7-9 and TRBJ2-1; 15 bases agree with TRBD2. This CDR3 is built from 17 residues. Germline values: CDR1 SEHNR, CDR2 FQNEAQ (reference sequence). Trimming at V came to 0 bases and at J to 7 bases, leaving 4 bases not matched to a gene. The CDR3, as DNA: TGTGCCAGCAGCTTAGCAGGGACTAGCGGGAGGCTGAATGAGCAGTTCTTC. This codes for CASSLAGTSGRLNEQFF.

This chain joins TRBV6-6 and TRBJ2-2; D possibly corresponds to TRBD1 (5 bases). The CDR3 length is 13 residues. Trimming removed 5 bases from V and 5 bases from J, with 9 bases in between. CDR1 is MNHNY, CDR2 SVGAGI, per germline (reference sequence). CDR3 DNA sequence: TGTGCCAGCAGTGTACACAGGACCGGGGAGCTGTTTTTT. Its translation: CASSVHRTGELFF.

The DNA of the CDR3 is TGCAGCGTTGACGTGGCGGGAGGAACAGATACGCAGTATTTT. Its translation: CSVDVAGGTDTQYF. The rearrangement joins TRBV29-1 to TRBJ2-3, with 8 bases that match TRBD2. Germline V gene data show CDR1 as SQVTM and CDR2 as ANQGSEA. V lost 3 bases, J lost 3 bases, and 5 bases stayed unmatched. This CDR3 comprises 14 residues.

The chain couples TRBV6-1 to TRBJ1-5; tentative D call: TRBD1 (6 bases). The CDR3 spans 15 residues. The ends were cut back, 5 bases at V and 2 bases at J, with 13 bases in the middle. Per the germline V gene, CDR1 is MNHNS and CDR2 is SASEGT. This CDR3 is CASSYGGGRNQPQHF. The CDR3 coding sequence is TGTGCCAGCAGTTACGGGGGGGGCCGCAATCAGCCCCAGCATTTT.

This clonotype was seen repeatedly, ten times or more. The V gene is TRBV7-2, the J gene TRBJ2-1; D call uncertain. CDR1 is SGHTA, CDR2 FQGNSA, per germline. This CDR3 has 14 amino acids. V shed 5 bases and J shed 6 bases, with 14 bases lying between them. CDR3 bases: TGTGCCAGCAGCCTCCGCCTAGGGCGCAATGAGCAGTTCTTC. Protein sequence: CASSLRLGRNEQFF.

This clonotype was recorded once. The chain uses TRBV18 and TRBJ2-1; a possible D gene is TRBD2 (5 bases). The CDR3 length is 17 residues. Between the trimmed V and J ends, which lost 3 bases and 0 bases, there was a span of 15 bases. Germline values: CDR1 KGHSH, CDR2 LQKENI. This CDR3 is CASSPLDGISSYNEQFF. As DNA, the CDR3 is TGTGCCAGCTCACCCCTGGACGGGATAAGCTCCTACAATGAGCAGTTCTTC.

In this sample, this clonotype turned up a few times. The chain joins TRBV7-8 to TRBJ1-4, with TRBD1 identical over 7 bases. This CDR3 contains 23 residues. Germline assignment: CDR1 SGHVS and CDR2 FQNEAQ. J lost 0 bases, V lost 0 bases, and 22 bases had no gene match. The CDR3 DNA follows: TGTGCCAGCAGCTTAGCGTATTCTGGGGGGATGAGGGGGCCTTCCTCAACTAATGAAAAACTGTTTTTT. This encodes CASSLAYSGGMRGPSSTNEKLFF. The full variable domain, its missing parts supplied by reference TRBV7-8 and TRBJ1-4, is GAGVSQSPRYKVAKRGQDVALRCDPISGHVSLFWYQQALGQGPEFLTYFQNEAQLDKSGLPSDRFFAERPEGSVSTLKIQRTQQEDSAVYLCASSLAYSGGMRGPSSTNEKLFFGSGTQLSVL.

The table lists this clonotype with a few counts. V and J are TRBV6-2 or TRBV6-3 and TRBJ2-5; TRBD2 might be the D (7 bases). The CDR3 runs to 13 residues. The V gene's germline CDR1 is MNHEY and CDR2 SVGEGT. Trimming removed 9 bases at V and 0 bases at J, with 11 bases between. In nucleotides, the CDR3 is TGTGCCAGGGGGGGGGGCTACCAAGAGACCCAGTACTTC. Its translation is CARGGGYQETQYF.